A single sample gave rise to the 19 T cell receptor beta chains below, sequenced in a study of blood T cell repertoires in COVID-19. Data came from immunoSEQ multiplex PCR; TCRdb stores just in-frame clones and leaves some out. Among some 65,000 clones listed, around 90% were seen once. Sequences were obtained from peripheral blood. The receptors stem from a man aged 50-59 years with COVID-19, enrolled during active disease.

V usage is TRBV4-1 and J usage is TRBJ1-4, with D tentatively TRBD1 (6 bases). The V and J ends lost 2 bases and 1 base respectively, with 11 bases between them. Germline values: CDR1 MGHRA, CDR2 YSYEKL. CDR3 length: 16 residues. The chain's CDR3 is CASSQRGGGTNEKLFF. The CDR3 DNA reads TGCGCCAGCAGCCAAAGGGGGGGCGGAACTAATGAAAAACTGTTTTTT.

The chain recombines TRBV5-4 with TRBJ2-5; 7 nucleotides match TRBD1. The CDR3 totals 14 residues. Looked up from germline, CDR1 is SGHNT and CDR2 is YYREEE (reference sequence). V dropped 4 bases and J dropped 5; count of bases not matched to a gene: 8. CDR3 protein: CASSRDSLWETQYF. CDR3 in DNA: TGTGCCAGCAGCCGGGACAGCCTTTGGGAGACCCAGTACTTC.

This clone has just a few counts. The chain links TRBV5-1 to TRBJ1-6; 10 nucleotides match TRBD1. Germline CDR1 is SGHRS and CDR2 is YFSETQ. This CDR3 is 17 amino acids long. V lost 3 bases, J lost 0 bases, and 3 bases stayed unmatched. CDR3: CASSYGTGASYNSPLHF. DNA for the CDR3: TGCGCCAGCAGCTACGGGACAGGGGCCTCCTATAATTCACCCCTCCACTTT.

The chain links TRBV4-3 to TRBJ2-1, with 8 bases lining up with TRBD1. Germline CDR1 LGHNA, CDR2 YSLEER. CDR3 length: 16 amino acids. V gave up 2 bases and J gave up 0 bases; unmatched junction bases: 3. DNA for the CDR3: TGCGCCAGCAGCCAAAATACAGGGGGCTCCTACAATGAGCAGTTCTTC. Translation gives CASSQNTGGSYNEQFF.

The chain joins TRBV11-3 to TRBJ2-7; D remains ambiguous. The CDR3 spans 13 residues. CDR1 is SGHNT, CDR2 YENEEA, per germline. The germline V and J ends were trimmed by 5 bases and 3 bases, with 11 bases remaining between them. CDR3 nucleotides: TGTGCCAGCAGCCCCTCGGGTCTCTACGAGCAGTACTTC. Translated, it gives CASSPSGLYEQYF. Full variable domain (rest looked up from reference TRBV11-3 and TRBJ2-7): EAGVVQSPRYKIIEKKQPVAFWCNPISGHNTLYWYLQNLGQGPELLIRYENEEAVDDSQLPKDRFSAERLKGVDSTLKIQPAELGDSAVYLCASSPSGLYEQYFGPGTRLTVT.

The CDR3 bases are TGTGCCAGCAGCTTAGGGCCAAGCTACGAGCAGTACTTC. Encoded protein: CASSLGPSYEQYF. The chain uses TRBV7-9 and TRBJ2-7; the D is unclear. V lost 1 base to trimming and J lost 3 bases, with 7 bases between them. Per the germline V gene, CDR1 is SEHNR and CDR2 is FQNEAQ (reference sequence). The CDR3 contains 13 residues.

This clone is a singleton in its sample. The V call is TRBV2, the J call TRBJ1-2; D unclear. The ends were cut back, 7 bases at V and 4 bases at J, with 7 bases in the middle. This CDR3 has 11 residues. Germline CDR1 reads SNHLY; CDR2 reads FYNNEI. CDR3 region: CASTLGYGYTF. The CDR3 DNA follows: TGTGCCAGCACCCTCGGCTATGGCTACACCTTC.

The chain employs TRBV12-3 or TRBV12-4 and TRBJ1-6; no clear D gene. V lost 6 bases and J 7 bases, leaving 10 bases between the germline ends. The CDR3 is 13 amino acids. The CDR3 loop is CASSREINSPLHF. CDR3 nucleotides: TGTGCCAGCAGCCGGGAGATAAATTCACCCCTCCACTTT.

The chain combines TRBV4-2 with TRBJ2-3; no clear D gene. V lost 2 bases to trimming and J lost 0 bases, with 6 bases between them. Germline V gene sequence: CDR1 LGHNA, CDR2 YNFKEQ. CDR3 length: 14 residues. Here the CDR3 DNA reads TGTGCCAGCAGCCAACACACCAGCACAGATACGCAGTATTTT. Its protein product is CASSQHTSTDTQYF.

The chain couples TRBV5-4 to TRBJ2-7, with TRBD2 matching 9 bases. The CDR3 spans 16 residues. V trimming: 4 bases; J trimming: 0 bases; junction bases outside the gene matches: 8. Germline CDR1 reads SGHNT; CDR2 reads YYREEE (reference sequence). The CDR3 reads CASSQIGLASSYEQYF. CDR3 in DNA: TGTGCCAGCAGCCAAATCGGACTAGCGAGCTCCTACGAGCAGTACTTC.

The gene calls are TRBV6-2 or TRBV6-3 and TRBJ2-5; 7 nucleotides match TRBD2. The germline V gene encodes CDR1 MNHEY and CDR2 SVGEGT. The trim removed 5 bases at V and 2 bases at J, leaving 5 bases unmatched. The CDR3 has 14 residues. DNA of the CDR3: TGTGCCAGCAGTAGCGGGATATGGCAAGAGACCCAGTACTTC. Amino acids: CASSSGIWQETQYF.

The chain is built from TRBV18 and TRBJ1-6; the D gene is possibly TRBD1 (5 bases). From germline, CDR1 is KGHSH and CDR2 LQKENI. The CDR3 covers 16 residues. Deletions cut 2 bases from V and 8 bases from J, with 16 bases between. The CDR3 is CASSPNPVRGDSPLHF. DNA for the CDR3: TGTGCCAGCTCACCAAACCCGGTTCGGGGGGATTCACCCCTCCACTTT.

The chain carries TRBV29-1 and TRBJ1-1, with D perhaps TRBD1 (5 bases). Germline-derived CDR1 and CDR2 are SQVTM and ANQGSEA. This CDR3 spans 14 amino acids. Trimming took 5 bases from V and 1 from J, leaving 14 bases between them. CDR3 protein: CSVLMEGWNTEAFF. CDR3 sequence (DNA): TGCAGCGTTCTAATGGAGGGGTGGAACACTGAAGCTTTCTTT.

The CDR3 here is CASSKTRASGPGETQYF. The CDR3, as DNA: TGTGCCAGCAGTAAAACACGGGCTAGCGGGCCAGGGGAGACCCAGTACTTC. This sequence joins TRBV6-2 or TRBV6-3 and TRBJ2-5, with 8 bases fitting TRBD2. CDR1 and CDR2 (germline): MNHEY, SVGEGT. The CDR3 totals 17 residues. With V trimmed by 5 bases and J by 5 bases, 16 bases remained unmatched.

This clone was recorded once. The chain employs TRBV6-1 and TRBJ1-6; TRBD1 matches at 8 bases. This CDR3 is 16 amino acids long. Germline V gives CDR1 MNHNS, CDR2 SASEGT. V lost 4 bases, J lost 7 bases, and 9 bases stayed unmatched. The CDR3 nucleotides read TGTGCCAGCAGTGCTGGAAGGACAGGGTTGAATTCACCCCTCCACTTT. Protein product: CASSAGRTGLNSPLHF.

This chain uses TRBV24-1 with TRBJ2-7; D is ambiguous. CDR3 size: 13 residues. CDR1 KGHDR and CDR2 SFDVKD come from the germline V gene. V lost 10 bases and J 2 bases, leaving 14 bases between the germline ends. The CDR3 sequence is CATASGSTYEQYF. The CDR3 bases are TGTGCCACAGCTTCGGGTAGTACCTACGAGCAGTACTTC.

This clone was seen once. The V call is TRBV19, the J call TRBJ1-5; 8 bases align to TRBD1. Per the germline V gene, CDR1 is LNHDA and CDR2 is SQIVND (reference sequence). Trimming took 7 bases from V and 0 from J; bases not matched to a gene: 8. The CDR3 covers 16 residues. CDR3 loop: CASIDRGGTSNQPQHF. CDR3 nucleotide sequence: TGTGCCAGTATTGACAGGGGAGGAACTAGCAATCAGCCCCAGCATTTT. Full variable domain (remainder filled in from reference TRBV19 and TRBJ1-5): DGGITQSPKYLFRKEGQNVTLSCEQNLNHDAMYWYRQDPGQGLRLIYYSQIVNDFQKGDIAEGYSVSREKKESFPLTVTSAQKNPTAFYLCASIDRGGTSNQPQHFGDGTRLSIL.

The rearrangement uses TRBV19 and TRBJ1-4; 9 positions agree with TRBD1. V was clipped by 7 bases and J by 8 bases; unmatched bases: 8. Germline CDR1 is LNHDA and CDR2 is SQIVND (reference sequence). The CDR3 has 14 amino acids. The chain's CDR3 is CASNPGQGREKLFF. In DNA, the CDR3 is TGTGCCAGTAATCCGGGACAGGGAAGGGAAAAACTGTTTTTT.

This chain links TRBV27 with TRBJ2-4, with 8 bases that match TRBD2. J was trimmed by 2 bases and V by 2 bases; bases with no gene match: 5. The CDR3 runs 16 residues. CDR1 and CDR2 from the germline V gene are MNHEY and SMNVEV (reference sequence). CDR3 nucleotide sequence: TGTGCCAGCAGTTTAAGGGTAGCGGGGACCAAAAACATTCAGTACTTC. Amino acids: CASSLRVAGTKNIQYF.